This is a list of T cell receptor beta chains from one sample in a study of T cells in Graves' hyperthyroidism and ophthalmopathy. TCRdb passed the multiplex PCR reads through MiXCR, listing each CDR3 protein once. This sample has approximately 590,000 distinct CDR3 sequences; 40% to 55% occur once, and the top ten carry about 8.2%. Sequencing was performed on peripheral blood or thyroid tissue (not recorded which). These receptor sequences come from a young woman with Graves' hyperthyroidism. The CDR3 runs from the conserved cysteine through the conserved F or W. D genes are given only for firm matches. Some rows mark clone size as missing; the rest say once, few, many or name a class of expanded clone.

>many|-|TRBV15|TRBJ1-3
CATSSGRDGNTIYF
TGTGCCACCAGCTCTGGAAGGGACGGAAACACCATATATTTT
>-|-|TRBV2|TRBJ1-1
CASNHRRMNTEAFF
TGTGCCAGCAACCACAGGCGAATGAACACTGAAGCTTTCTTT
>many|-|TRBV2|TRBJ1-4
CASRERDGHNEKLFF
TGTGCCAGCAGGGAAAGGGACGGACATAATGAAAAACTGTTTTTT
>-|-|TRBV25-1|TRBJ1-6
CASNPGSTALHF
TGTGCCAGCAATCCAGGGTCTACAGCCCTCCACTTT
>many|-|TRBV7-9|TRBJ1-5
CASSLGGAQPQHF
TGTGCCAGCAGCTTAGGGGGTGCTCAGCCCCAGCATTTT
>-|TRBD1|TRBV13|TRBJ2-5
CASSLAHRGPSVETQYF
TGTGCCAGCAGCTTAGCCCACAGGGGGCCCAGTGTAGAGACCCAGTACTTC
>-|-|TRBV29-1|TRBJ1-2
CSVTKAGSVLGYTF
TGCAGCGTAACCAAAGCCGGGTCCGTCCTTGGCTACACCTTC
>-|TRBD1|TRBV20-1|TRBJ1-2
CSARDWTGEAEAF
TGCAGTGCTAGAGATTGGACAGGGGAGGCTGAAGCTTTC
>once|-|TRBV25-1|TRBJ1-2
CASAGPLDGYTF
TGTGCTAGCGCAGGGCCGTTGGATGGCTACACCTTC
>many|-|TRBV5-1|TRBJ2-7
CASSPPGYEQYF
TGTGCCAGCAGTCCGCCGGGGTACGAGCAGTACTTC
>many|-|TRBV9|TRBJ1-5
CASSVGSGINQPQHF
TGTGCCAGCAGCGTAGGTTCCGGGATCAATCAGCCCCAGCATTTT
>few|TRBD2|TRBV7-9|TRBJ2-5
CASSLSQTSNRRETQYF
TGTGCCAGCAGCTTAAGTCAGACTAGCAACCGCCGGGAGACCCAGTACTTC
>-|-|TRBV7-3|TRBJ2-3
CASSLRGSTDTQYF
TGTGCCAGCAGCTTAAGAGGGAGCACAGATACGCAGTATTTT
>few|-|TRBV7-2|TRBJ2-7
CASSQDIAAYEQYF
TGTGCCAGCAGCCAGGATATCGCAGCCTACGAGCAGTACTTC
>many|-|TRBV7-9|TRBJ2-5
CASTARGWETQYF
TGTGCCAGCACCGCGAGGGGCTGGGAGACCCAGTACTTC
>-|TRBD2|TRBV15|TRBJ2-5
CATSSDGTSGAETQYF
TGTGCCACCAGCAGCGACGGGACTAGCGGTGCGGAGACCCAGTACTTC
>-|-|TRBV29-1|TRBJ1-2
CSVEPGNYGYTF
TGCAGCGTTGAGCCAGGCAACTATGGCTACACCTTC
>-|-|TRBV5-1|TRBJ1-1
CASSLQGRGAFF
TGTGCCAGCAGCTTGCAGGGGCGCGGGGCTTTCTTT
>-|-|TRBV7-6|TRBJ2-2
CASRGPWGSNTGELFF
TGTGCCAGCAGAGGTCCTTGGGGCTCGAACACCGGGGAGCTGTTTTTT
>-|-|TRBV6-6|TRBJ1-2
CASSLGIAYGYTF
TGTGCCAGCAGTCTAGGGATAGCGTATGGCTACACCTTC
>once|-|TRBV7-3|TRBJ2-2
CTSSFKLGELFF
TGTACCAGCAGCTTTAAGCTCGGGGAGCTGTTTTTT
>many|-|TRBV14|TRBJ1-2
CASSPASLRGYTF
TGTGCCAGCAGCCCCGCTAGTCTAAGAGGCTACACCTTC
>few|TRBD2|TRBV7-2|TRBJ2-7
CASSLKTSGSSYEQYF
TGTGCCAGCAGCTTAAAGACTAGCGGAAGCTCCTACGAGCAGTACTTC
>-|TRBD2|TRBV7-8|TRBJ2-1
CASSLLAADNEQFF
TGTGCCAGCAGCTTACTAGCGGCCGACAATGAGCAGTTCTTC
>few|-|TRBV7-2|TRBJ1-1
CASSLAPGKLGTEAFF
TGTGCCAGCAGCTTAGCCCCAGGGAAGTTGGGCACTGAAGCTTTCTTT
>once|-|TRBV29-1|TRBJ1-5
CSLGPIGNQPQHF
TGCAGCCTAGGACCTATTGGCAATCAGCCCCAGCATTTT
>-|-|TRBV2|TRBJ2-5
CASSDERQGETQYF
TGTGCCAGCAGTGATGAGCGGCAGGGGGAGACCCAGTACTTC
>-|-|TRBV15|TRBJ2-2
CATSSQRRGGDNTGELFF
TGTGCCACTAGCAGCCAGCGGCGAGGGGGGGACAACACCGGGGAGCTGTTTTTT
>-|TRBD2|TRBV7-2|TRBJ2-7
CASSLGLAGGQDEQYF
TGTGCCAGCAGCCTGGGACTAGCGGGAGGGCAGGACGAGCAGTACTTC
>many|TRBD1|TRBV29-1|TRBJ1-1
CSAKGQGPTEAFF
TGCAGCGCAAAAGGACAGGGCCCGACTGAAGCTTTCTTT
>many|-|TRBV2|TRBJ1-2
CASSEANTGFYGYTF
TGTGCCAGCAGTGAAGCCAATACAGGCTTCTATGGCTACACCTTC
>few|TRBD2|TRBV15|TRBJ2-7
CATSRDWSGGIPSSYEQYF
TGTGCCACCAGCAGAGATTGGTCGGGAGGGATCCCTAGCTCCTACGAGCAGTACTTC
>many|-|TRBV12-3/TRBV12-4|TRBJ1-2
CASTKQENYGYTF
TGTGCCAGCACCAAACAGGAGAACTATGGCTACACCTTC
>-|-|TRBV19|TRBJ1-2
CASSPDRDTLNYGYTF
TGTGCCAGTAGTCCCGACCGGGACACCCTTAACTATGGCTACACCTTC
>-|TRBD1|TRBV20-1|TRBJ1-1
CSARVGTATEAFF
TGCAGTGCTAGAGTCGGGACAGCCACTGAAGCTTTCTTT
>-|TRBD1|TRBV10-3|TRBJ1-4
CAISDRGSEKLFF
TGTGCCATCAGTGACAGGGGGAGTGAAAAACTGTTTTTT
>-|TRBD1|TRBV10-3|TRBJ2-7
CAIRTFGTAYEQYF
TGTGCCATCAGGACCTTCGGGACAGCCTACGAGCAGTACTTC
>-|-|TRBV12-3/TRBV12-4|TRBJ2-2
CASSLALGADTGELFF
TGTGCCAGCAGTTTAGCGCTGGGGGCGGACACCGGGGAGCTGTTTTTT
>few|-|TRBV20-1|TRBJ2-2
CSAPVGVPRFANTGELFF
TGCAGTGCTCCCGTGGGGGTCCCACGCTTCGCGAACACCGGGGAGCTGTTTTTT
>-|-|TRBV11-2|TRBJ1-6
CASSRSGSPLHF
TGTGCCAGCAGCCGGTCTGGTTCACCCCTCCACTTT
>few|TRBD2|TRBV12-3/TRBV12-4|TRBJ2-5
CASSRTSGMGETQYF
TGTGCCAGCAGTCGGACTAGCGGGATGGGAGAGACCCAGTACTTC
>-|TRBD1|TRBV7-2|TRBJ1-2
CASSGDRGRDGYTF
TGTGCCAGCAGCGGGGACAGGGGGCGGGATGGCTACACCTTC
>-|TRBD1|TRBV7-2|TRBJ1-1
CASRLAEGAGTEAFF
TGTGCCAGCAGGCTAGCAGAGGGGGCAGGAACTGAAGCTTTCTTT
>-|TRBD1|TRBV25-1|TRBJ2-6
CATRQGSGANVLTF
TGTGCCACCCGACAGGGAAGCGGGGCCAACGTCCTGACTTTC
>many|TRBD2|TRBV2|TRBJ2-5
CASRRRGGEETQYF
TGTGCCAGCAGACGACGGGGAGGGGAAGAGACCCAGTACTTC
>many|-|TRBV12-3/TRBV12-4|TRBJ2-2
CATHHHGELFF
TGTGCCACCCATCATCACGGGGAGCTGTTTTTT
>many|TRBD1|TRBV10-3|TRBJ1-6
CAISDPRAGGYSPLHF
TGTGCCATCAGTGATCCCCGGGCAGGGGGGTATTCACCCCTCCACTTT
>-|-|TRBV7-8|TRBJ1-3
CASSLGQVGNTIYF
TGTGCCAGCAGCTTAGGGCAGGTTGGAAACACCATATATTTT
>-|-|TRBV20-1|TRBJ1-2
CSARVELNYGYTF
TGCAGTGCTAGAGTGGAGCTTAACTATGGCTACACCTTC